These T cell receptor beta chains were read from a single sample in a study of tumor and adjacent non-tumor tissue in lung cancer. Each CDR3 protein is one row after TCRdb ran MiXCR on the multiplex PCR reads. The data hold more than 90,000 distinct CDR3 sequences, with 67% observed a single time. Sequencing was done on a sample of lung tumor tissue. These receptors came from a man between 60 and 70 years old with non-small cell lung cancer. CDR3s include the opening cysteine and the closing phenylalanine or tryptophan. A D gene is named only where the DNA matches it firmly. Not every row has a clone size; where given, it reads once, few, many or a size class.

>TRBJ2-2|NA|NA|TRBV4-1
CASSQGPQRTGELFF
TGCGCCAGTAGTCAAGGTCCACAGCGCACAGGGGAGCTGTTTTTT
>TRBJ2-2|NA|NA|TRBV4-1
CASSQGPQHTRVLFF
TGCGCCAGCAGTCAAGGTCCACAGCACACCCGGGTGCTGTTTTTC
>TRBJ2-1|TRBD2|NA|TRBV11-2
CASSLVPGLASNEQFF
TGTGCCAGCAGCTTAGTGCCGGGACTAGCGAGCAATGAGCAGTTCTTC
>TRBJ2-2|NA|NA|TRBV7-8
CACSLRTDIGELFF
TGTGCCTGCAGCTTAAGGACGGACATCGGGGAGCTGTTTTTT
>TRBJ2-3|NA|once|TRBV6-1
CASSDSGAGDTQYF
TGTGCCAGCAGTGATTCCGGGGCCGGAGATACGCAGTATTTT
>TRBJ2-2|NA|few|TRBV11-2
CASSLQGSGGELFF
TGTGCCAGCAGCTTACAAGGGTCCGGCGGGGAGCTGTTTTTT
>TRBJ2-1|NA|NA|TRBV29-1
CSAGVTASYNEQFF
TGCAGCGCTGGAGTAACGGCTTCCTACAATGAGCAGTTCTTC
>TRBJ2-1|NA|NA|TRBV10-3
CAISAGGNEQFF
TGTGCCATCAGTGCCGGGGGCAATGAGCAGTTCTTC
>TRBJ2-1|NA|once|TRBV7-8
CASSRSGYNELFF
TGTGCCAGCAGCCGCTCAGGCTACAATGAGTTGTTCTTC
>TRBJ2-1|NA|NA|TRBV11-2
CANSLSAGMPSSEHFF
TGTGCCAACAGCTTATCGGCGGGCATGCCAAGCAGTGAGCACTTCTTC
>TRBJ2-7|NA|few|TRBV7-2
CASSSTEFYEQYF
TGTGCCAGCAGCTCAACCGAATTCTACGAGCAGTACTTC
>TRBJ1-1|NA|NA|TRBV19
CASSIEVWNTEAFF
TGTGCCAGTAGTATTGAGGTCTGGAACACTGAAGCTTTCTTT
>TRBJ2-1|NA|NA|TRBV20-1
CNARDLGVGDNDQFF
TGCAATGCTAGAGATCTAGGGGTGGGTGACAATGATCAGTTCTTC
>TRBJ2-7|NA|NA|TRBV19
CASSTRQPIEQYF
TGTGCCAGTAGTACTAGACAACCTATCGAGCAGTACTTC
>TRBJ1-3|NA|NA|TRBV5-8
CASTGATVTGNTIYF
TGTGCCAGCACCGGAGCGACAGTGACAGGAAACACCATATATTTT
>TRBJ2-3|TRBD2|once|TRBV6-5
CANLISGHYGNMQYF
TGTGCCAACCTAATTAGCGGGCATTACGGAAATATGCAGTATTTT
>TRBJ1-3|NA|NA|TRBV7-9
CASSLGGLSGNTIYF
TGTGCCAGCAGCCTAGGAGGGTTGTCTGGAAACACCATATATTTT
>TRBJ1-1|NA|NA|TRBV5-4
CASSLDGIGVDTEAFF
TGCGCCAGCAGCTTGGACGGTATAGGGGTTGATACTGAAGCTTTCTTT
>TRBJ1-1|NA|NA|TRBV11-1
CTSTRSQNTGAFF
TGTACCAGCACCCGGTCCCAGAACACTGGAGCTTTCTTT
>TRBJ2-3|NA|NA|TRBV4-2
CACSLDTTETQYF
TGTGCCTGCAGCCTAGACACCACAGAAACGCAGTATTTT
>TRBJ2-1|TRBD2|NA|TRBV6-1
CVSSATGTSRNKQFF
TGTGTCAGCAGTGCTACCGGGACTAGTAGGAATAAGCAGTTCTTC
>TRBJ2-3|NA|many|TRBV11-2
CASSSASTDTRYF
TGTGCCAGCAGTTCCGCCAGCACAGATACGCGGTATTTT
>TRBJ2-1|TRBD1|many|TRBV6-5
CASRLGTEANEQFF
TGTGCCAGCAGGTTGGGGACAGAGGCTAATGAGCAGTTCTTC
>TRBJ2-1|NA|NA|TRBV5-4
CASSLERGLRNEQFF
TGTGCCAGCAGCTTGGAACGGGGACTGAGGAATGAGCAGTTCTTC
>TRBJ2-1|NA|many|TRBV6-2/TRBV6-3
CASSSSIVRNEQFF
TGTGCCAGCAGTTCCTCTATAGTTCGGAATGAGCAGTTCTTC
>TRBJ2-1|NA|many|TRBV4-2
CASSQVVIDNEQFF
TGTGCCAGCAGCCAAGTAGTAATCGACAATGAGCAGTTCTTC
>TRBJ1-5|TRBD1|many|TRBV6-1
CASSRDRGQPQHF
TGTGCCAGCAGTAGGGACAGGGGGCAGCCCCAGCATTTT
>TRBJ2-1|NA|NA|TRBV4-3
CASSYWLDNGQFF
TGCGCCAGCAGCTACTGGCTAGACAATGGGCAGTTCTTC
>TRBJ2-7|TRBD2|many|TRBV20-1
CSAPMTSGATYEQYF
TGCAGTGCTCCTATGACTAGCGGGGCCACCTACGAGCAGTACTTC
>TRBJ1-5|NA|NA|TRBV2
CASSENRYQPQHF
TGTGCCAGCAGTGAAAACCGCTATCAGCCCCAGCATTTT